This T cell receptor beta chain was observed in a study of cytomegalovirus exposure and HLA in healthy donors. A note on this clone: Its antigen is as yet unknown.

Libraries were prepared by immunoSEQ multiplex PCR; TCRdb keeps only in-frame clonotypes and omits some of them. The sample comprises around 60,000 clones, less than 96% of which are singletons, and roughly 1.2% rests with the top ten. Germline CDR1 and CDR2: SGHDT and YYEEEE. The CDR3 is made up of 14 amino acids. Study-level results: The classifier, whose performance was assessed in both the original and validation cohorts, reportedly diagnosed cytomegalovirus status with high specificity and sensitivity. The listing of roughly 160 TCR beta chains classed them as cytomegalovirus-associated.

V is TRBV5-6 and J is TRBJ2-5; TRBD2 matches at 7 bases. The end of the DNA is better explained by TRBJ2-7, so the J call may be wrong. The source material was PBMCs. This TCR was recovered from a woman aged 18 to 35 in good health and CMV-seronegative. The CDR3 loop reads CASSLYGTTYEQYF. The DNA of the CDR3 is TGTGCCAGCAGCTTGTATGGGACTACCTACGAGCAGTACTTC.